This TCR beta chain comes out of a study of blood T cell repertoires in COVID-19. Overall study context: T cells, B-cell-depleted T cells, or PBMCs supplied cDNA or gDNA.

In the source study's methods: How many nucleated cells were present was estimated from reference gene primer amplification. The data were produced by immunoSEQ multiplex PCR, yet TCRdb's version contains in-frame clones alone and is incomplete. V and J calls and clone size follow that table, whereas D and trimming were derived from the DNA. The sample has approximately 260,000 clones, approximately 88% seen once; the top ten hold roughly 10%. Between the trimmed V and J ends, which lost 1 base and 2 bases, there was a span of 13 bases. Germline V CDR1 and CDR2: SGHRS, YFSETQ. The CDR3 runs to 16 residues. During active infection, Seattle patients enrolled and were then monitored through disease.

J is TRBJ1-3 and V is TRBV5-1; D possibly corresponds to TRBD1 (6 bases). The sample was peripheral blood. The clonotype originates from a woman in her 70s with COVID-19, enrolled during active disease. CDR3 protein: CASSLWRGAAGNTIYF. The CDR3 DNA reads TGCGCCAGCAGCTTGTGGCGGGGGGCGGCTGGAAACACCATATATTTT.